The 19 T cell receptor beta chains below all came from one sample that was sequenced in a study of shared clonotypes between healthy human individuals. Assay: immunoSEQ multiplex PCR; the TCRdb copy retains only in-frame clones and omits some. The sample contains roughly 1.4 million clones, around 98.5% of which appear only once. Sequenced material: naive CD4+ T cells sorted from blood. Sample subset: CD45RA+ positively selected. The origin of the receptors is a man aged 30 to 39 in good health.

This rearrangement joins TRBV6-5 to TRBJ2-1; either TRBD1 or TRBD2 may supply D (5 bases each). Deletions cut 10 bases from V and 10 bases from J, with 14 bases between. Germline assignment: CDR1 MNHEY and CDR2 SVGAGI. The CDR3 contains 11 residues. In DNA, the CDR3 is TGTGCCACCAGGGTTGAGGGGGAGCAGTTCTTC. Translating gives CATRVEGEQFF.

This clone was recorded only once. J is TRBJ2-7 and V is TRBV27; D may correspond to TRBD1 or TRBD2 (7 bases each). V dropped 3 bases and J dropped 4 bases, with 16 bases sitting between them. The CDR3 consists of 15 residues. Germline lookup yields CDR1 MNHEY and CDR2 SMNVEV (reference sequence). DNA for the CDR3: TGTGCCAGCAGTTTCGCGGGGCAGGGGGGGTACGAGCAGTACTTC. Translated, it gives CASSFAGQGGYEQYF.

The V call is TRBV9, the J call TRBJ2-1; D may be TRBD1 (5 bases). Germline CDR1 SGDLS, CDR2 YYNGEE. The CDR3 is 17 residues long. Trimming removed 0 bases from V and 0 bases from J, with 13 bases in between. CDR3 sequence reads: CASSVESRQLSYNEQFF. In nucleotides, the CDR3 is TGTGCCAGCAGCGTAGAATCACGACAGCTCTCCTACAATGAGCAGTTCTTC.

The V and J genes are TRBV13 and TRBJ1-2, with 9 bases fitting TRBD1. Germline values: CDR1 PRHDT, CDR2 FYEKMQ (reference sequence). The CDR3 totals 15 residues. V lost 5 bases, J lost 7 bases, and 11 bases stayed unmatched. The CDR3 reads CASSRDRGTWSGYTF. As DNA, the CDR3 is TGTGCCAGCAGCCGTGACAGGGGGACATGGAGTGGCTACACCTTC.

V usage is TRBV25-1 and J usage is TRBJ2-5; the D is unclear. Trimming left V 1 base short and J 5 bases short, with 17 bases between. The CDR3 is 16 residues long. Germline CDR1 is MGHDK and CDR2 is SYGVNS. The CDR3 protein is CASSESYPLRRETQYF. The CDR3 DNA reads as TGTGCCAGCAGTGAATCCTACCCACTTCGAAGGGAGACCCAGTACTTC.

The V and J genes are TRBV25-1 and TRBJ2-3, with TRBD2 identical over 13 bases. The CDR3 covers 17 residues. Germline V gene data show CDR1 as MGHDK and CDR2 as SYGVNS. V dropped 2 bases and J dropped 6; count of bases not matched to a gene: 8. Here the CDR3 reads CASSERGLAGRADTQYF. Here the CDR3 DNA reads TGTGCCAGCAGTGAACGGGGACTAGCGGGAAGGGCGGATACGCAGTATTTT.

The chain combines TRBV7-9 with TRBJ2-2; TRBD1 agrees at 7 bases. The CDR3 has 16 residues. In germline, CDR1 is SEHNR, CDR2 FQNEAQ (reference sequence). V shed 5 bases and J 3 bases; nucleotides not matched to a gene: 9. The CDR3 DNA sequence: TGTGCCAGCAGCCGTACCCCGGGACAGTACACCGGGGAGCTGTTTTTT. Its protein product is CASSRTPGQYTGELFF.

This clone came up once. The chain carries TRBV6-5 and TRBJ2-7; weak D call: TRBD1 (5 bases). The CDR3 is 15 amino acids. Trimming removed 2 bases at V and 4 bases at J, with 15 bases between. Germline lookup yields CDR1 MNHEY and CDR2 SVGAGI. The CDR3: CASSYPAGSVYEQYF. The CDR3 coding sequence is TGTGCCAGCAGTTACCCGGCAGGGTCAGTGTACGAGCAGTACTTC.

J is TRBJ2-1 and V is TRBV5-1; 15 positions agree with TRBD2. The V gene's germline CDR1 is SGHRS and CDR2 YFSETQ. The CDR3 is 19 residues long. Trimming removed 4 bases from V and 7 bases from J; junction bases left unmatched: 15. For the CDR3, the DNA is TGCGCCAGCAGCCCAGGGACTAGCGGGAGGCTGAGAAGAGGGAATGAGCAGTTCTTC. Translated: CASSPGTSGRLRRGNEQFF.

The V call is TRBV6-6, the J call TRBJ1-1, with a tentative D call TRBD1 (6 bases). Germline CDR1 MNHNY, CDR2 SVGAGI (reference sequence). The CDR3 totals 15 residues. The V end lost 2 bases, the J end lost 0 bases, and 10 bases lay between the germline ends. This chain's CDR3 is CASSYGAGVNTEAFF. The CDR3 bases are TGTGCCAGCAGTTACGGGGCAGGGGTGAACACTGAAGCTTTCTTT.

The chain joins TRBV5-1 to TRBJ2-3, with 7 bases that match TRBD1. Trimming at V came to 7 bases and at J to 6 bases, leaving 11 bases not matched to a gene. Germline values: CDR1 SGHRS, CDR2 YFSETQ. This CDR3 contains 14 residues. This CDR3 reads CASSVRTGYDTQYF. In nucleotides, the CDR3 is TGCGCCAGCTCTGTCAGGACAGGCTACGATACGCAGTATTTT.

The chain links TRBV27 to TRBJ2-7; 7 nucleotides agree with TRBD1. Unmatched junction bases numbered 5, after V lost 2 bases and J lost 4 bases. This CDR3 has 14 amino acids. Germline V gene data show CDR1 as MNHEY and CDR2 as SMNVEV (reference sequence). DNA for the CDR3: TGTGCCAGCAGTTTAAGGGGGCCCCAATACGAGCAGTACTTC. Translation: CASSLRGPQYEQYF.

V is TRBV19 and J is TRBJ2-1, with 12 bases aligning to TRBD1. Losses at the gene ends were 8 bases for V and 7 bases for J; bases not matched to a gene: 9. The CDR3 runs 15 residues. From germline, CDR1 is LNHDA and CDR2 SQIVND (reference sequence). CDR3 protein: CASLTRDRGRNEQFF. The CDR3 bases are TGTGCCAGTTTAACCCGGGACAGGGGGCGGAATGAGCAGTTCTTC.

The chain uses TRBV11-2 and TRBJ2-2; 9 bases are a match to TRBD2. CDR1 and CDR2 from the germline V gene are SGHAT and FQNNGV. The CDR3 length is 16 residues. V shed 3 bases, J shed 5 bases, and the junction held 7 bases outside the gene matches. CDR3: CASSFSGSWRTGELFF. The CDR3, as DNA: TGTGCCAGCAGCTTTAGCGGGAGTTGGAGGACCGGGGAGCTGTTTTTT.

This chain connects TRBV5-1 to TRBJ1-1; tentatively, D is TRBD1 (6 bases). Germline V gene sequence: CDR1 SGHRS, CDR2 YFSETQ. The CDR3 has 11 residues. The germline V and J ends were trimmed by 4 bases and 7 bases, with 8 bases remaining between them. The CDR3 DNA follows: TGCGCCAGCAGCGTGACAGGTGAAGCTTTCTTT. Its protein product is CASSVTGEAFF.

The J gene is TRBJ2-1, the V gene TRBV18; D not resolved. V was clipped by 5 bases and J by 2 bases, with 7 bases between them. Germline loops: CDR1 KGHSH, CDR2 LQKENI. The CDR3 runs to 13 residues. The CDR3 coding sequence is TGTGCCAGCTCAGCATCGACCTACAATGAGCAGTTCTTC. It specifies CASSASTYNEQFF.

The CDR3 bases are TGTGCCAGCAGCGGACCGGGAAATGAGGAGACCCAGTACTTC. Its translation: CASSGPGNEETQYF. The chain combines TRBV7-9 with TRBJ2-5; D is perhaps TRBD2 (5 bases). The ends were cut back, 5 bases at V and 5 bases at J, with 15 bases in the middle. Germline V CDR1 and CDR2: SEHNR, FQNEAQ (reference sequence). CDR3 length: 14 residues.

The chain carries TRBV5-1 and TRBJ2-7; possible D gene TRBD2, 6 bases. CDR3 length: 18 residues. Between the trimmed V and J ends, which lost 3 bases and 6 bases, there was a span of 28 bases. The germline CDR1 and CDR2 sequences are SGHRS and YFSETQ. The CDR3 bases are TGCGCCAGCAGCTCTTCCCGTGCTTCGTTTGGAGGAGGGAGCGAGCAGTACTTC. Translated: CASSSSRASFGGGSEQYF.

The V call is TRBV11-2, the J call TRBJ2-7; 9 bases align to TRBD2. Germline CDR1 reads SGHAT; CDR2 reads FQNNGV. J lost 0 bases, V lost 1 base, and 4 bases had no gene match. This CDR3 contains 16 residues. The CDR3 DNA is TGTGCCAGCAGCTTAGTACTTAGCGGGGGCTCCTACGAGCAGTACTTC. This encodes CASSLVLSGGSYEQYF. The variable domain in full, with the rest retrieved from reference TRBV11-2 and TRBJ2-7, is EAGVAQSPRYKIIEKRQSVAFWCNPISGHATLYWYQQILGQGPKLLIQFQNNGVVDDSQLPKDRFSAERLKGVDSTLKIQPAKLEDSAVYLCASSLVLSGGSYEQYFGPGTRLTVT.